Included here is one T cell receptor (beta chain) sequence, with context. Its target is unknown. This sample is drawn from a study of Ad26.COV2.S vaccination and SARS-CoV-2 variants. Study at large: Among those in the COV1001 Ad26.COV2.S trial arm was the donor. Dosing was one shot or two shots 56 days apart. Study-wide points: Reportedly, after vaccination the spike-specific CD8+ and CD4+ T cell responses displayed substantial breadth. Vaccinated individuals (as opposed to placebo recipients) had higher spike-specific TCR breadth.

Using immunoSEQ multiplex PCR, the repertoire was profiled, and TCRdb retains in-frame clones only, with some absent. The top ten clones hold around 5.8% of a sample with more than 300,000 clones, roughly 90% of them seen once. Unmatched junction bases numbered 8, after V lost 6 bases and J lost 4 bases. The CDR3 runs to 15 residues. CDR1 is MNHEY and CDR2 is SVGAGI in the germline V gene. Treatment reported: roughly 18 received Ad26.COV2.S at low or high dose, single or two shots; several received placebo; per-sample allocation not given. The investigators took samples on day 63 after the first vaccine or placebo injection.

The specimen was peripheral blood, collected in a trial of Ad26.COV2.S vaccine versus placebo. The receptor was derived from a person between 18 and 65 years old who received the Ad26.COV2.S COVID-19 vaccine or a placebo. The rearrangement uses TRBV6-5 and TRBJ2-7, with 11 positions matching TRBD1. CDR3: CASRERDRGGYEQYF. The CDR3, as DNA: TGTGCCAGCAGAGAGCGGGACAGGGGGGGGTACGAGCAGTACTTC.